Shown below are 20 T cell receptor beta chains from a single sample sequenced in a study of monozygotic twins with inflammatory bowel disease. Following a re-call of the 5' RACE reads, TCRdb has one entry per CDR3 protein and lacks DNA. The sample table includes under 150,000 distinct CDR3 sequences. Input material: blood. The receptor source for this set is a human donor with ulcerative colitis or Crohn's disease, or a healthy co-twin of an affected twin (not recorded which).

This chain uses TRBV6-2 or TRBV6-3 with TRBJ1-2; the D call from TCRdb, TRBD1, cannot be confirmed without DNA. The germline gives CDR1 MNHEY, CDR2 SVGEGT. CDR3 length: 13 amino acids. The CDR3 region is CASSYGGRYGYTF.

The CDR3 protein is CASSKWRENNEQFF. This sequence joins TRBV4-1 and TRBJ2-1; there is no DNA to check the TCRdb D call of TRBD1. The CDR3 covers 14 residues. The germline V gene has CDR1 MGHRA and CDR2 YSYEKL.

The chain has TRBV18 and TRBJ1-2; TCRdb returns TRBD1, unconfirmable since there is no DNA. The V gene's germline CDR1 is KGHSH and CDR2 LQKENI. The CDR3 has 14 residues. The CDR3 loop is CASSGQGLHYGYTF. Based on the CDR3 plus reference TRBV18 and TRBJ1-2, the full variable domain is NAGVMQNPRHLVRRRGQEARLRCSPMKGHSHVYWYRQLPEEGLKFMVYLQKENIIDESGMPKERFSAEFPKEGPSILRIQQVVRGDSAAYFCASSGQGLHYGYTFGSGTRLTVV.

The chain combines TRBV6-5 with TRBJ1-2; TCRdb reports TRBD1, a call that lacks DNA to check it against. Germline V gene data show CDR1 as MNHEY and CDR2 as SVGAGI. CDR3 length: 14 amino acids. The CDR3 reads CASSYSRTGLGYTF.

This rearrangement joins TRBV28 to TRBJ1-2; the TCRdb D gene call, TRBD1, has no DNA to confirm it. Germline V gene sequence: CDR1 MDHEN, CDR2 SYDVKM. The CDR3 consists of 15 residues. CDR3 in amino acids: CASSLMGTGRRGYTF.

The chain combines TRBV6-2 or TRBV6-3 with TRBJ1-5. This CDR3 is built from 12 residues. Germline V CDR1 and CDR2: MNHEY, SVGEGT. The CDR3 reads CASSYPYQPQHF.

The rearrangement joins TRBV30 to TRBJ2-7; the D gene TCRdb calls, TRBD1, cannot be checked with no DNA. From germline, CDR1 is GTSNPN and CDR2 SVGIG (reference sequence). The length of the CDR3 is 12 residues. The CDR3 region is CAFGQPFYEQYF.

CDR3: CASTLRTGSITFYEQYF. V usage is TRBV6-2 or TRBV6-3 and J usage is TRBJ2-7; TCRdb reports TRBD2, a call that lacks DNA to check it against. Germline V gene sequence: CDR1 MNHEY, CDR2 SVGEGT. The length of the CDR3 is 17 residues.

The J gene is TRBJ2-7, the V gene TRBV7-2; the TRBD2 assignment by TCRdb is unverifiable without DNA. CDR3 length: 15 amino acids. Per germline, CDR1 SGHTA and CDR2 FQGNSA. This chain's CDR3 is CASSPPAGGPGEQYF.

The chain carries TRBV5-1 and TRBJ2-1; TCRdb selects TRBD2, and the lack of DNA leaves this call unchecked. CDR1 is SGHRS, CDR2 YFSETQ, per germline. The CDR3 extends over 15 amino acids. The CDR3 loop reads CASSLTSGGPNEQFF.

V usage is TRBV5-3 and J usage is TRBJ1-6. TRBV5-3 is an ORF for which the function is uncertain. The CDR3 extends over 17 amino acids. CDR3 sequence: CARSLEHRIGINSPLHF.

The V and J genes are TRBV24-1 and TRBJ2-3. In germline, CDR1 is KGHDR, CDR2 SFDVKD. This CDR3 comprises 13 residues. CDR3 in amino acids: CATSDPRTDTQYF.

The CDR3 loop reads CASSFGGSWYQETQYF. The chain is built from TRBV7-2 and TRBJ2-5. The CDR3 consists of 16 residues. From germline, CDR1 is SGHTA and CDR2 FQGNSA.

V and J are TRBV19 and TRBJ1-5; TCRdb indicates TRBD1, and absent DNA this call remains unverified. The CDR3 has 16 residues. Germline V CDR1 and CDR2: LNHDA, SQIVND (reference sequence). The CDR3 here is CASSIATGGGGQPQHF.

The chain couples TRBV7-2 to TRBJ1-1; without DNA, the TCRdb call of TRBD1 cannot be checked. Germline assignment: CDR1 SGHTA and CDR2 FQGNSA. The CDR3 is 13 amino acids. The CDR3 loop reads CASSPRGLTEAFF.

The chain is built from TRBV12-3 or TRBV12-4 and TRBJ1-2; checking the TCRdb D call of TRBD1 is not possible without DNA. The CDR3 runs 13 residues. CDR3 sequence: CASRSHPNYGYTF.

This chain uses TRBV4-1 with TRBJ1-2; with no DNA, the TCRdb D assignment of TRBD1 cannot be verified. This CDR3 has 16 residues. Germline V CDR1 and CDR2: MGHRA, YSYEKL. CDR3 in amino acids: CASSQDTGRVNYGYTF.

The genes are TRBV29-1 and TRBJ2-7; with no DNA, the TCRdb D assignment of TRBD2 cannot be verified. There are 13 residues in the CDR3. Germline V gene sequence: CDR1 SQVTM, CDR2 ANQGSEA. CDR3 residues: CSVPGTSGVEQYF.

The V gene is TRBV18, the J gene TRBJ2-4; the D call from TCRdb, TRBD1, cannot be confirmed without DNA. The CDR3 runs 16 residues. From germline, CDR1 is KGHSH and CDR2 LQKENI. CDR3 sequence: CASSLSPGQGVNIQYF.

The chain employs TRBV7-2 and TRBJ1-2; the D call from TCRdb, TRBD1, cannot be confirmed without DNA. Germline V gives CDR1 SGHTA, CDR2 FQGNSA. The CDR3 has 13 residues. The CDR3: CASTDRIGYDYTF.